The present T cell receptor (beta chain) was sequenced within a study of shared clonotypes between healthy human individuals. On this clone: Its antigen is currently unknown.

For every subset, genomic DNA was evenly distributed across several immunoSEQ plates. Profiled with immunoSEQ multiplex PCR; TCRdb holds only in-frame clones, not every one. Of about 1 million clones listed, more than 65% are singletons. Germline V gene data show CDR1 as MNHEY and CDR2 as SMNVEV (reference sequence). CDR3 length: 15 residues. Trimming took 2 bases from V and 1 from J, leaving 9 bases between them. Study-level findings and limits: Larger estimated richness was generally seen in naive subsets than in memory subsets. It was only blood that was sampled, and tissue repertoires likely differ. Unshared clonotypes carried lower generation probabilities than those common to all four donors.

The sequenced sample was memory CD4+ T cells sorted from blood. Described subset: CD45RA-negative fraction. The chain combines TRBV27 with TRBJ1-5; the D gene is possibly TRBD1 (5 bases). The sequence derives from a young man in good health. This chain's CDR3 is CASSLSRVSNQPQHF. CDR3 sequence (DNA): TGTGCCAGCAGTTTAAGCAGGGTAAGCAATCAGCCCCAGCATTTT.